The source of this T cell receptor beta chain is a study of tumor-infiltrating lymphocytes in primary liver carcinoma. Study-level background: The five patients, who were men and women, ranged in age from 30 to 69 years. Study observations and caveats: The study found tumor-adjacent and tumor-blood pairs overlapped less than tumor region pairs.

Germline V gene lookup returns CDR1 MGHRA and CDR2 YSYEKL. The CDR3 contains 14 residues. Between the trimmed V and J ends, which lost 0 bases and 5 bases, there was a span of 7 bases. Comment on this clonotype: Antigen: not known.

Unsorted whole blood supplied the RNA, and germline DNA was extracted too. A primer matching the constant region was used to make TCR beta cDNA from approximately 520 ng of total RNA. Slightly modified ARM-PCR, run as three nested multiplex PCR rounds, produced the TCR beta libraries. Running 9 to 10 cycles apiece, the first two PCR rounds relied on TRBV1-TRBV30 forward primers together with a C-beta reverse primer. Each CDR3 protein is one row after TCRdb ran MiXCR on the multiplex PCR reads. The repertoire consists of 300,000 to 350,000 distinct CDR3 sequences, with roughly 61% occurring once and the leading ten covering about 6.3%.

The sequenced sample was peripheral blood. The origin of this receptor is a man in his forties with primary liver carcinoma and hepatitis B virus infection. This sequence joins TRBV4-1 and TRBJ1-4, with D uncertain. The CDR3 is CASSQESGNEKLFF. The CDR3 nucleotides are TGCGCCAGCAGCCAAGAAAGCGGAAATGAAAAACTGTTTTTT.